This T cell receptor beta chain was retrieved from a study of T cell responses to AZD1222 COVID-19 vaccine. As regards this clone: Its specificity is unknown.

Germline CDR1 reads KGHDR; CDR2 reads SFDVKD. The ends were cut back, 9 bases at V and 0 bases at J, with 12 bases in the middle. The CDR3 is 14 residues long. Clones were read by immunoSEQ multiplex PCR, and TCRdb kept only the in-frame ones, dropping some. Of fewer than 200,000 clones listed, over 80% are singletons. Findings and limits, study-wide: Only 5 or 6 people who got AZD1222 tested seropositive at baseline. Close to half of spike-specific TCRs reportedly recognize unmutated variant regions. Only after the peak T cell response were repertoires sampled.

The receptor's source is an adult who received the MenACWY meningococcal vaccine as a control. Specimen: peripheral blood, collected 28 days after the second dose of the MenACWY control vaccine. V and J are TRBV24-1 and TRBJ2-3, with a tentative D call TRBD1 (5 bases). The CDR3 region is CATSRAQSTDTQYF. DNA of the CDR3: TGTGCCACCTCCAGGGCCCAAAGCACAGATACGCAGTATTTT.